These T cell receptor beta chains were read from a single sample in a study of T cell repertoires in cytomegalovirus infection. The antigens these receptors bind are not known. TCRdb reanalysed the reads using MiXCR and keeps one entry per CDR3 protein. The sample includes approximately 470,000 distinct CDR3 sequences, 42% of them seen just once. This specimen was cultured PBMCs, taken from culture after CMV antigen stimulation. All receptors derive from a human donor in good health (CMV status not recorded). Some clones in this sample may be carry-over from other donors' samples. CDR3s include the opening cysteine and the closing phenylalanine or tryptophan. The D gene is left open where the match is weak. Expanded clones get a size class; other rows say once, few or many, or leave the size out.

.,TRBJ1-1,.,TRBV2,CASSGVGGVNTEAFF,TGTGCCAGCAGTGGAGTCGGAGGGGTAAACACTGAAGCTTTCTTT
.,TRBJ2-1,.,TRBV10-3,CAISDPRLYNEQFF,TGTGCCATCAGTGATCCCCGACTCTACAATGAGCAGTTCTTC
TRBD2,TRBJ2-3,.,TRBV4-1,CASITSGYTDTQYF,TGCGCCAGCATAACTAGCGGATACACAGATACGCAGTATTTT
.,TRBJ2-7,many,TRBV7-6,CASSPPEGPSSYEQYF,TGTGCCAGCAGCCCACCTGAAGGGCCGAGCTCCTACGAGCAGTACTTC
TRBD2,TRBJ2-1,.,TRBV19,CASSSLPGGAGNEQFF,TGTGCCAGTAGTTCCTTGCCGGGGGGGGCTGGCAATGAGCAGTTCTTC
.,TRBJ2-1,few,TRBV6-2/TRBV6-3,CASSTTSIGEQFF,TGTGCCAGCAGTACCACATCTATAGGCGAGCAGTTCTTC
.,TRBJ2-5,.,TRBV6-2/TRBV6-3,CASSYGRQETQYF,TGTGCCAGCAGTTACGGAAGGCAAGAGACCCAGTACTTC
.,TRBJ2-5,few,TRBV6-5,CASSYGGSVKTQYF,TGTGCCAGCAGTTACGGAGGGTCTGTGAAGACCCAGTACTTC
.,TRBJ2-2,.,TRBV4-1,CASSPPLTVTGELFF,TGCGCCAGCAGCCCACCCCTTACTGTGACCGGGGAGCTGTTTTTT
TRBD2,TRBJ2-2,.,TRBV10-3,CAISGSANTGELFF,TGTGCCATAAGCGGGAGCGCGAACACCGGGGAGCTGTTTTTT
.,TRBJ2-5,few,TRBV5-6,CASSLTGLRTQYF,TGTGCCAGCAGCCTGACAGGCTTGAGGACCCAGTACTTC
.,TRBJ1-2,.,TRBV7-6,CASSLAGLGYGYTF,TGTGCCAGCAGCTTAGCCGGCCTCGGCTATGGCTACACCTTC
TRBD2,TRBJ2-1,.,TRBV4-1,CASSQGPGLGSEQFF,TGCGCCAGCAGCCAAGGACCGGGACTAGGCAGTGAGCAGTTCTTC
TRBD1,TRBJ2-7,.,TRBV7-3,CASSQRQGGSYEQYF,TGTGCCAGCAGCCAAAGACAGGGCGGATCCTACGAGCAGTACTTC
.,TRBJ1-2,.,TRBV4-1,CASSQEEREGNYGYTF,TGCGCCAGCAGCCAAGAGGAGAGGGAAGGAAACTATGGCTACACCTTC
TRBD2,TRBJ2-7,few,TRBV7-2,CASSLVSSGDREQYF,TGTGCCAGCAGCTTAGTATCGAGCGGGGACCGCGAGCAGTACTTC
.,TRBJ2-5,.,TRBV6-2/TRBV6-3,CASRPRVAPGETQYF,TGTGCCAGCAGACCCCGCGTAGCGCCGGGAGAGACCCAGTACTTC
.,TRBJ1-5,.,TRBV7-9,CASSLGAVSNQPQHF,TGTGCCAGCAGCTTAGGTGCAGTAAGCAATCAGCCCCAGCATTTT
.,TRBJ2-7,.,TRBV12-5,CASGLVLGSIYEQYF,TGTGCTAGTGGTTTGGTACTGGGTAGCATCTACGAGCAGTACTTC
.,TRBJ2-5,.,TRBV18,CASSTDFRETQYF,TGTGCCAGCTCAACGGACTTTCGGGAGACCCAGTACTTC
TRBD2,TRBJ2-3,.,TRBV5-1,CASSLSREATDTQYF,TGCGCCAGCAGCTTGAGTCGGGAGGCCACAGATACGCAGTATTTT
TRBD1,TRBJ2-3,few,TRBV24-1,CATSPGQGLADTQYF,TGTGCCACCAGCCCCGGACAGGGGTTAGCAGATACGCAGTATTTT
.,TRBJ2-2,.,TRBV7-9,CASSLSFPTGLELFF,TGTGCCAGCAGCTTAAGTTTTCCGACAGGCCTAGAGCTGTTTTTT
.,TRBJ2-5,.,TRBV20-1,CSAREPRGGETQYF,TGCAGTGCTAGAGAACCTCGGGGTGGGGAGACCCAGTACTTC
TRBD2,TRBJ2-2,.,TRBV19,CASSIEPAGELGELFF,TGTGCCAGTAGTATAGAGCCAGCGGGAGAGCTCGGGGAGCTGTTTTTT
TRBD1,TRBJ2-7,.,TRBV6-1,CASLTGTGAYEQYF,TGTGCCAGCTTAACCGGGACAGGGGCCTACGAGCAGTACTTC
.,TRBJ2-7,.,TRBV23-1,CASSQGDPVDEQYF,TGCGCCAGCAGTCAAGGGGACCCCGTCGACGAGCAGTACTTC
TRBD2,TRBJ2-2,.,TRBV27,CASSLRGADTGELFF,TGTGCCAGCAGTTTGCGGGGGGCCGACACCGGGGAGCTGTTTTTT
.,TRBJ2-2,.,TRBV27,CARRGGGRTGELFF,TGTGCCAGAAGGGGGGGGGGAAGGACCGGGGAGCTGTTTTTT
.,TRBJ2-1,.,TRBV19,CASSYLREQFF,TGTGCCAGTAGTTATCTTAGGGAGCAGTTCTTC
.,TRBJ1-1,few,TRBV7-8,CASSRYSAAITEAFF,TGTGCCAGCAGCCGATATTCCGCGGCGATCACTGAAGCTTTCTTT
.,TRBJ2-4,.,TRBV7-9,CASSFAQDIQYF,TGTGCCAGCAGCTTCGCCCAGGACATTCAGTACTTC
.,TRBJ1-6,.,TRBV19,CASSWSYNSPLHF,TGTGCCAGTAGTTGGTCCTATAATTCACCCCTCCACTTT
.,TRBJ2-3,few,TRBV18,CASSERGPSTDTQYF,TGTGCCAGCTCAGAGCGCGGTCCTAGCACAGATACGCAGTATTTT
.,TRBJ2-3,.,TRBV7-2,CATREGPSTDTQYF,TGTGCCACCCGAGAGGGACCGTCCACAGATACGCAGTATTTT
TRBD2,TRBJ2-5,few,TRBV7-2,CASSPPGGTETQYF,TGTGCCAGCAGCCCCCCGGGAGGGACGGAGACCCAGTACTTC
.,TRBJ2-3,.,TRBV7-2,CASTTSTDTQYF,TGTGCCAGCACCACCTCCACAGATACGCAGTATTTT
TRBD1,TRBJ2-2,.,TRBV4-3,CASSLRQGGELFF,TGCGCCAGCAGCCTCCGACAGGGCGGGGAGCTGTTTTTT
.,TRBJ2-3,.,TRBV7-2,CASSVGPSTDTQYF,TGTGCCAGCAGCGTGGGACCCAGCACAGATACGCAGTATTTT
.,TRBJ1-6,.,TRBV6-5,CASSSVLRSPLHF,TGTGCCAGCAGTTCTGTTTTGCGGTCACCCCTCCACTTT
TRBD2,TRBJ2-3,.,TRBV4-1,CASSQQGLAGRNTQYF,TGTGCCAGCAGCCAGCAGGGACTAGCGGGGAGGAATACGCAGTATTTT
.,TRBJ1-1,.,TRBV7-9,CASSLAGGRAWNTEAFF,TGTGCCAGCAGCTTAGCGGGTGGAAGGGCCTGGAACACTGAAGCTTTCTTT
TRBD2,TRBJ2-3,many,TRBV7-2,CASSLSTGGYTDTQYF,TGTGCCAGCAGCTTATCTACGGGGGGTTACACAGATACGCAGTATTTT
.,TRBJ1-4,.,TRBV2,CASSVSGYGTNEKLFF,TGTGCCAGCAGTGTCAGCGGGTATGGTACTAATGAAAAACTGTTTTTT
.,TRBJ1-1,few,TRBV29-1,CSVIEPNTEAFF,TGCAGCGTTATTGAACCGAACACTGAAGCTTTCTTT
.,TRBJ2-1,.,TRBV5-1,CASSLAATYNEQFF,TGCGCCAGCAGCTTGGCCGCGACCTACAATGAGCAGTTCTTC
TRBD1,TRBJ1-4,once,TRBV6-1,CATGDRWATNEKLFF,TGTGCCACAGGGGACAGATGGGCAACTAATGAAAAACTGTTTTTT
.,TRBJ2-4,many,TRBV7-8,CASSPSFLRRAAKNIQYF,TGTGCCAGCAGCCCTAGCTTTTTAAGGAGGGCGGCCAAAAACATTCAGTACTTC
.,TRBJ2-2,.,TRBV5-6,CASSSQGIYNTGELFF,TGTGCCAGCAGCTCGCAGGGTATATACAACACCGGGGAGCTGTTTTTT
TRBD2,TRBJ2-3,.,TRBV6-5,CASSYRGRSTDTQYF,TGTGCCAGCAGTTACCGCGGGAGGTCGACAGATACGCAGTATTTT
.,TRBJ2-7,.,TRBV6-1,CASGQIHEQYF,TGTGCCAGCGGACAGATCCACGAGCAGTACTTC